Shown below are 24 T cell receptor beta chains from a single sample sequenced in a study of T cell changes during pregnancy in multiple sclerosis. The protocol was immunoSEQ multiplex PCR, while the TCRdb copy is restricted to in-frame clones and leaves out a portion. This table holds about 48,000 clones, 88% found once. Sequences were derived from CD4+ T cells from peripheral blood mononuclear cells, sampled in the second trimester of pregnancy. These TCRs come from a female donor with multiple sclerosis, enrolled in a pregnancy study.

The V and J genes are TRBV7-9 and TRBJ1-1; D remains ambiguous. V was shortened by 5 bases and J by 1 base, with 14 bases between the two germline ends. This CDR3 contains 15 residues. CDR1 and CDR2 (germline): SEHNR, FQNEAQ (reference sequence). The CDR3 reads CASSQDGRGNTEAFF. The CDR3 DNA sequence: TGTGCCAGCAGCCAAGACGGGCGGGGGAACACTGAAGCTTTCTTT.

The V and J genes are TRBV7-9 and TRBJ2-1, with 8 bases aligning to TRBD2. Germline CDR1 SEHNR, CDR2 FQNEAQ (reference sequence). This CDR3 is built from 12 residues. The V gene end was trimmed by 5 bases and the J gene end by 10 bases; junction bases not matched to a gene: 4. Written as DNA, the CDR3 is TGTGCCAGCAGCGTCTTAGCGGGGGAGCAGTTCTTC. Its protein product is CASSVLAGEQFF. The whole variable domain, remainder taken from reference TRBV7-9 and TRBJ2-1, is DTGVSQNPRHKITKRGQNVTFRCDPISEHNRLYWYRQTLGQGPEFLTYFQNEAQLEKSRLLSDRFSAERPKGSFSTLEIQRTEQGDSAMYLCASSVLAGEQFFGPGTRLTVL.

This clone was observed a single time. The chain is built from TRBV5-5 and TRBJ2-1; 8 bases are a match to TRBD2. The V gene's germline CDR1 is SGHKS and CDR2 YYEKEE (reference sequence). V was pared by 4 bases and J by 1 base, with 7 bases of the junction left unmatched. The length of the CDR3 is 16 residues. CDR3 in DNA: TGTGCCAGCAGCACCCTTAGCGGGGAATCCTACAATGAGCAGTTCTTC. Protein product: CASSTLSGESYNEQFF.

This clone has a handful of counts. This specimen includes other DNA sequences encoding the same CDR3. CDR3 sequence: CASSGTSGPYEQYF. For the CDR3, the DNA is TGTGCCAGCAGCGGGACTAGCGGACCCTACGAGCAGTACTTC. The rearrangement links TRBV9 to TRBJ2-7, with 10 bases fitting TRBD2. Germline V lookup: CDR1 SGDLS, CDR2 YYNGEE. V was pared by 3 bases and J by 2 bases, with 2 bases of the junction left unmatched. CDR3 length equals 14 residues. Together with reference TRBV9 and TRBJ2-7, the CDR3 gives the full variable domain: DSGVTQTPKHLITATGQRVTLRCSPRSGDLSVYWYQQSLDQGLQFLIQYYNGEERAKGNILERFSAQQFPDLHSELNLSSLELGDSALYFCASSGTSGPYEQYFGPGTRLTVT.

V is TRBV5-6 and J is TRBJ2-1, with a possible D match to TRBD2 (5 bases). The CDR3 consists of 18 residues. CDR1 is SGHDT, CDR2 YYEEEE, per germline. V was pared by 4 bases and J by 0 bases, with 20 bases between. The CDR3: CASSPPWGAASSYNEQFF. DNA of the CDR3: TGTGCCAGCAGCCCGCCGTGGGGAGCGGCAAGCTCCTACAATGAGCAGTTCTTC.

The chain is built from TRBV9 and TRBJ2-7; D gene ambiguous. CDR1 and CDR2 (germline): SGDLS, YYNGEE. Trimming stripped 0 bases from V and 0 bases from J, with 7 bases between. The CDR3 extends over 14 amino acids. The DNA of the CDR3 is TGTGCCAGCAGCGTAGGGCCAGACTCCTACGAGCAGTACTTC. Amino acids: CASSVGPDSYEQYF.

The chain employs TRBV5-5 and TRBJ2-2; D possibly corresponds to TRBD1 (6 bases). The CDR3 is 15 amino acids. Germline V gene data show CDR1 as SGHKS and CDR2 as YYEKEE (reference sequence). V was pared by 4 bases and J by 4 bases, with 14 bases between. The DNA for the CDR3 is TGTGCCAGCAGCACCGGGACATACCTCACCGGGGAGCTGTTTTTT. This translates into CASSTGTYLTGELFF.

The J gene is TRBJ1-5, the V gene TRBV7-9; 9 bases line up with TRBD1. CDR1 is SEHNR, CDR2 FQNEAQ, per germline (reference sequence). CDR3 length: 15 residues. Germline trimming cut 5 bases from V and 2 bases from J; bases unmatched to any gene: 4. In DNA, the CDR3 is TGTGCCAGCAGCGTACAGGGGGCTGGCAATCAGCCCCAGCATTTT. It is translated as CASSVQGAGNQPQHF.

V usage is TRBV9 and J usage is TRBJ2-7; D possibly corresponds to TRBD1 (5 bases). Between the trimmed V and J ends, which lost 0 bases and 2 bases, there was a span of 12 bases. The CDR3 has 15 amino acids. Germline V gives CDR1 SGDLS, CDR2 YYNGEE. The CDR3, as DNA: TGTGCCAGCAGCGTAGGTCTGGGGCTAACCTACGAGCAGTACTTC. Protein: CASSVGLGLTYEQYF.

The rearrangement uses TRBV25-1 and TRBJ1-1; 10 bases agree with TRBD1. The CDR3 runs 16 residues. CDR1 and CDR2 (germline): MGHDK, SYGVNS. V dropped 4 bases and J dropped 4; count of bases not matched to a gene: 9. CDR3 loop: CASSGIWTGGITEAFF. In DNA, the CDR3 is TGTGCCAGCAGTGGAATCTGGACAGGGGGGATCACTGAAGCTTTCTTT. Full variable domain (remainder filled in from reference TRBV25-1 and TRBJ1-1): EADIYQTPRYLVIGTGKKITLECSQTMGHDKMYWYQQDPGMELHLIHYSYGVNSTEKGDLSSESTVSRIRTEHFPLTLESARPSHTSQYLCASSGIWTGGITEAFFGQGTRLTVV.

In this sample, this clone turned up many times. CDR3 sequence (DNA): TGTGCCAGCAGCTCTAGCGGGTGGAACTACAATGAGCAGTTCTTC. Encoded protein: CASSSSGWNYNEQFF. The chain employs TRBV11-2 and TRBJ2-1; TRBD2 aligns across 8 bases. Trimming removed 4 bases from V and 3 bases from J; junction bases left unmatched: 5. Germline assignment: CDR1 SGHAT and CDR2 FQNNGV. The CDR3 runs 15 residues.

DNA for the CDR3: TGTGCCAGCAGCGGGACTAGCGGGAGTTACTCCTACGAGCAGTACTTC. Its translation: CASSGTSGSYSYEQYF. This rearrangement joins TRBV2 to TRBJ2-7; 14 bases fit TRBD2. The CDR3 is made up of 16 amino acids. Germline V gives CDR1 SNHLY, CDR2 FYNNEI. After removal of 6 bases from V and 0 bases from J, the junction contained 4 bases not matched to a gene.

The chain combines TRBV7-9 with TRBJ1-1; D is unclear. CDR3 length equals 13 residues. Germline V gene lookup returns CDR1 SEHNR and CDR2 FQNEAQ (reference sequence). The V gene lost 1 base and the J gene lost 5 bases, with 8 bases spanning the gap. The CDR3 region has the DNA TGTGCCAGCAGCTTAGTGTCGGTGACTGAAGCTTTCTTT. Protein product: CASSLVSVTEAFF.

This chain connects TRBV11-2 to TRBJ2-7; TRBD1 might be the D (5 bases). Trimming stripped 4 bases from V and 2 bases from J, with 9 bases between. Per germline, CDR1 SGHAT and CDR2 FQNNGV. This CDR3 contains 13 residues. The CDR3 is CASSSGPTYEQYF. The CDR3 DNA reads TGTGCCAGCAGCTCAGGGCCGACCTACGAGCAGTACTTC.

The chain has TRBV5-8 and TRBJ2-5, with D possibly TRBD1 on 5 matching bases. Trimming stripped 4 bases from V and 2 bases from J, with 15 bases between. In germline, CDR1 is SGHTS, CDR2 YDEGEE. The CDR3 is 15 amino acids. CDR3 sequence reads: CASSPLVQGQETQYF. In DNA, the CDR3 is TGTGCCAGCAGCCCCTTGGTGCAGGGTCAAGAGACCCAGTACTTC.

The chain uses TRBV2 and TRBJ2-3; 7 bases map to TRBD2. The junction had 11 bases not matched to a gene; V was cut back by 3 bases and J by 5 bases. CDR1 is SNHLY and CDR2 is FYNNEI in the germline V gene. This CDR3 has 16 residues. The CDR3 DNA reads as TGTGCCAGCAGTGATCGGACTAGGCAGAAGGGAGATACGCAGTATTTT. It yields the protein CASSDRTRQKGDTQYF.

DNA of the CDR3: TGCGCCAGCAGCCAAGATTTCGTTCGGGGGACCGTAAGCTCTGGAAACACCATATATTTT. This gives the protein CASSQDFVRGTVSSGNTIYF. The chain recombines TRBV4-1 with TRBJ1-3, with D possibly TRBD1 on 5 matching bases. Trimming stripped 0 bases from V and 0 bases from J, with 21 bases between. Germline V gene sequence: CDR1 MGHRA, CDR2 YSYEKL. The CDR3 has 20 amino acids.

The V gene is TRBV7-3, the J gene TRBJ2-2; 10 nucleotides agree with TRBD2. The germline V gene encodes CDR1 SGHTA and CDR2 FQGTGA. The length of the CDR3 is 16 residues. The V gene end was trimmed by 4 bases and the J gene end by 4 bases; junction bases not matched to a gene: 6. CDR3: CASSSPSGSVTGELFF. CDR3 in DNA: TGTGCCAGCAGCTCTCCTAGCGGGAGTGTCACCGGGGAGCTGTTTTTT.

This clone showed up just once. The CDR3 is CASSLVSGGDQPQHF. CDR3 nucleotides: TGCGCCAGCAGCTTGGTGTCGGGGGGCGATCAGCCCCAGCATTTT. This sequence joins TRBV5-1 and TRBJ1-5, with D possibly matching TRBD1 (6 bases). The V end lost 0 bases, the J end lost 5 bases, and 12 bases lay between the germline ends. Germline assignment: CDR1 SGHRS and CDR2 YFSETQ. CDR3 length: 15 residues.

V usage is TRBV10-2 and J usage is TRBJ1-2; possibly TRBD1 for D (5 bases). V lost 2 bases and J 5 bases, leaving 12 bases between the germline ends. CDR3 size: 14 residues. CDR1 and CDR2 (germline): WSHSY, SAAADI. CDR3 DNA sequence: TGCGCCAGCAGTGAGACGGGACTAGGATATGGCTACACCTTC. As protein: CASSETGLGYGYTF.

V usage is TRBV14 and J usage is TRBJ1-2, with D uncertain. The CDR3 has 13 residues. The germline V and J ends were trimmed by 1 base and 4 bases, with 7 bases remaining between them. Germline CDR1 and CDR2: SGHDN and FVKESK. CDR3 region: CASSQVFSYGYTF. DNA for the CDR3: TGTGCCAGCAGCCAAGTGTTCAGCTATGGCTACACCTTC.

The J gene is TRBJ1-2, the V gene TRBV6-4; 9 nucleotides match TRBD1. CDR3 length equals 15 residues. With 4 bases clipped from V and 4 bases from J, the junction kept 7 bases outside the gene matches. The germline gives CDR1 MRHNA, CDR2 SNTAGT. The CDR3 spells CASSGSGTGSYGYTF. As DNA, the CDR3 is TGTGCCAGCAGTGGCTCCGGGACAGGGTCCTATGGCTACACCTTC.

The gene calls are TRBV29-1 and TRBJ1-1, with 7 bases fitting TRBD1. CDR3 length equals 14 residues. CDR1 and CDR2 from the germline V gene are SQVTM and ANQGSEA. With 7 bases clipped from V and 2 bases from J, the junction kept 10 bases outside the gene matches. CDR3 nucleotides: TGCAGCGCAGGACAGGATATGGGAAACACTGAAGCTTTCTTT. Translation gives CSAGQDMGNTEAFF.

V gene TRBV2 combines with J gene TRBJ1-6; D is unclear. This CDR3 is 12 amino acids long. Trimming removed 7 bases from V and 7 bases from J, with 8 bases in between. Looked up from germline, CDR1 is SNHLY and CDR2 is FYNNEI. The CDR3: CASTRNNSPLHF. CDR3 coding DNA: TGTGCCAGCACCAGAAACAATTCACCCCTCCACTTT.